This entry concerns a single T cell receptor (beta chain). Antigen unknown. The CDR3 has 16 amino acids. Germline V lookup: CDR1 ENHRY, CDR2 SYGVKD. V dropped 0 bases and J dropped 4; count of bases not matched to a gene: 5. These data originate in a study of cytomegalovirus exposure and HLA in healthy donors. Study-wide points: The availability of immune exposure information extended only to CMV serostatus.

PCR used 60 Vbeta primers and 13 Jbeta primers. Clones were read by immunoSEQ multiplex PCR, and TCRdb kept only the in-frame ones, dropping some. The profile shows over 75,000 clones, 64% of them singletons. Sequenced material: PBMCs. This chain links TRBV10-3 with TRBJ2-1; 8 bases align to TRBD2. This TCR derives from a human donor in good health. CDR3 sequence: CAISESMAGGYNEQFF. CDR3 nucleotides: TGTGCCATCAGTGAGTCGATGGCGGGGGGTTACAATGAGCAGTTCTTC.